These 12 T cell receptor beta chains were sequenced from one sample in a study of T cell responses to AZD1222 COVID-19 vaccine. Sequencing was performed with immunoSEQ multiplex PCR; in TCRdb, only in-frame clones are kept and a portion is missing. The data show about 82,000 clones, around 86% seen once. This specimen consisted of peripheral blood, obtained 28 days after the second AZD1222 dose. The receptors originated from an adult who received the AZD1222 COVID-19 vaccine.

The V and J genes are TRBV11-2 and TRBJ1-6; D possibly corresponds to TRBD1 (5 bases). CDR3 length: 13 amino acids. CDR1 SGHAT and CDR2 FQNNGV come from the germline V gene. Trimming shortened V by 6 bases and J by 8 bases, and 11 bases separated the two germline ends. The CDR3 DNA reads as TGTGCCAGCAGGCAGGGCGGGTATTCACCCCTCCACTTT. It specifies CASRQGGYSPLHF.

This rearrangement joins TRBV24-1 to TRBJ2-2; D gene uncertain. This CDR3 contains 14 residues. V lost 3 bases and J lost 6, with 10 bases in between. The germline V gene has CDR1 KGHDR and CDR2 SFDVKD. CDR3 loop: CATSDQTRSGELFF. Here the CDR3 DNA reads TGTGCCACCAGTGATCAGACCAGGTCCGGGGAGCTGTTTTTT.

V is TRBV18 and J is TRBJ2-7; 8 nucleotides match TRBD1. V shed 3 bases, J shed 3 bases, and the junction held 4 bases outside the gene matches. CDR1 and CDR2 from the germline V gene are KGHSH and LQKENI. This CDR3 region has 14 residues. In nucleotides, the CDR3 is TGTGCCAGCTCACCGGACAGGGACGACTACGAGCAGTACTTC. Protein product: CASSPDRDDYEQYF.

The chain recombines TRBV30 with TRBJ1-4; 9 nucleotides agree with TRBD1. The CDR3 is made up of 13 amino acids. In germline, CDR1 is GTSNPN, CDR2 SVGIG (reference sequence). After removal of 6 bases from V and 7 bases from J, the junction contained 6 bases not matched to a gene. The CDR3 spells CACTGGGSEKLFF. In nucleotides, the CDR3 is TGTGCCTGCACAGGGGGCGGGAGTGAAAAACTGTTTTTT.

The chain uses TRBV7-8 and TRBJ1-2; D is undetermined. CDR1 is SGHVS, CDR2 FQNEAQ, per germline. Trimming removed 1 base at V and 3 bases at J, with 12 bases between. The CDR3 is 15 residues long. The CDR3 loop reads CASSLDSTAHYGYTF. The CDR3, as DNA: TGTGCCAGCAGCTTAGACTCCACAGCCCACTATGGCTACACCTTC.

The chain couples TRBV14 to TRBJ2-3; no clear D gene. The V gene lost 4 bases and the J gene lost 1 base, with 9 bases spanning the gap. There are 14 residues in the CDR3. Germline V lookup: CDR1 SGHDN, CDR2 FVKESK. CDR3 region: CASSPVGGTDTQYF. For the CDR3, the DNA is TGTGCCAGCAGCCCCGTTGGAGGCACAGATACGCAGTATTTT.

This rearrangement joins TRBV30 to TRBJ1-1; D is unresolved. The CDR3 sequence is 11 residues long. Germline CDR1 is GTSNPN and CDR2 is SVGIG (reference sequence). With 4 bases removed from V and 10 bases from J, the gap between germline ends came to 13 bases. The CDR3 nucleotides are TGTGCCTGGAATGAGGAAGGGAGAGCTTTCTTT. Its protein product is CAWNEEGRAFF.

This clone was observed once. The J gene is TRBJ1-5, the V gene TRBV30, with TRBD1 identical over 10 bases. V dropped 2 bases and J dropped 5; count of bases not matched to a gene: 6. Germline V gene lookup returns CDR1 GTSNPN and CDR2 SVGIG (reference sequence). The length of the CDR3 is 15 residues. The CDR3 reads CAWSHRDRGDQPQHF. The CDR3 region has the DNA TGTGCCTGGAGTCACAGGGACAGGGGCGATCAGCCCCAGCATTTT.

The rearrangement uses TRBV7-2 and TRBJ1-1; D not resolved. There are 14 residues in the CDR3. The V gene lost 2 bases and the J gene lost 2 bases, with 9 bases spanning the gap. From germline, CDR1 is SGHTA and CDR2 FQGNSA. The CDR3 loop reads CASSLRGLNTEAFF. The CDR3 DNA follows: TGTGCCAGCAGCTTAAGAGGGTTAAACACTGAAGCTTTCTTT.

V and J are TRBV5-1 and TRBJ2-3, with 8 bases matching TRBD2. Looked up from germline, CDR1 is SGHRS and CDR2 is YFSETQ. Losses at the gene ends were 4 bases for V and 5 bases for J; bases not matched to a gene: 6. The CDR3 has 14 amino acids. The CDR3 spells CASSLSGGGDTQYF. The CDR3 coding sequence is TGCGCCAGCAGCCTCTCCGGGGGGGGAGATACGCAGTATTTT.

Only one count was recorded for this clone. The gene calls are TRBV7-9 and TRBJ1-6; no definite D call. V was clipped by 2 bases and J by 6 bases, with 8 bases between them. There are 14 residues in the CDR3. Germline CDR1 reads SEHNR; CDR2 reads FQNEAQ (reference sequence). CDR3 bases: TGTGCCAGCAGCTTAACGGAGGGTAATTCACCCCTCCACTTT. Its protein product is CASSLTEGNSPLHF.

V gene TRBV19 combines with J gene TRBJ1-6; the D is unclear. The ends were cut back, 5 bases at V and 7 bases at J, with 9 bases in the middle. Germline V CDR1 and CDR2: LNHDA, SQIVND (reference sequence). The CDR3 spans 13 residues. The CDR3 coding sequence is TGTGCCAGTAGTTTGGCAGACAATTCACCCCTCCACTTT. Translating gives CASSLADNSPLHF.